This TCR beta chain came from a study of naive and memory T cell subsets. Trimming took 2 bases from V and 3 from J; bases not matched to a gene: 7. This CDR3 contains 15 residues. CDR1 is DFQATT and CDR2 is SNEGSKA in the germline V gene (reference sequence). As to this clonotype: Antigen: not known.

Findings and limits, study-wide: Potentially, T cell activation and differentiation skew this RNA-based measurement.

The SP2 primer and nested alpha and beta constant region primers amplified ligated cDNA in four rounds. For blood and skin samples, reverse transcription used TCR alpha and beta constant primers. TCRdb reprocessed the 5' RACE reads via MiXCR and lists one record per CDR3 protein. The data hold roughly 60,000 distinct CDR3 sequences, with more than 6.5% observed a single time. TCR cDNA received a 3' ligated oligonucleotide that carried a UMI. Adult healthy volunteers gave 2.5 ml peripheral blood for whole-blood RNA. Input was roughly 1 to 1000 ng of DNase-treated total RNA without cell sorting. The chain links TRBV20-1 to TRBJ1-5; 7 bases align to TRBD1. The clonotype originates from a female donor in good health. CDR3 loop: CSARPRGTFNQPQHF. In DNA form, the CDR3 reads TGCAGTGCTAGACCCAGGGGGACGTTCAATCAGCCCCAGCATTTT.